This T cell receptor beta chain stems from a study of T cells after posttransplantation cyclophosphamide. Findings and caveats of the study: Recipient CMV seropositivity and CMV reactivation strongly tracked TRB clonality. Skin or GI-infiltrating T cells shared few TRB sequences with blood. Later post-transplant blood repertoires were often dominated by donor CD8+ memory clones.

Germline V gene sequence: CDR1 LNHDA, CDR2 SQIVND (reference sequence). This CDR3 is 15 amino acids long. V was clipped by 2 bases and J by 5 bases; unmatched bases: 9. Some clones are missing from TCRdb's copy, which holds only in-frame ones; the method was immunoSEQ multiplex PCR. The table has over 20,000 clones, 65% to 90% seen once; the top ten hold more than 2%. Control samples came 1 year after myeloablative marrow transplants with methotrexate plus calcineurin inhibitor. Turning to this clone: Its antigen is currently unknown.

The clonotype comes from a female patient in her thirties or forties who received an allogeneic stem cell transplant from an unrelated donor, was CMV-positive, and had acute and chronic GVHD. Some T cells may be the graft donor's. Sequenced here: PBMCs, sampled around 53 weeks after allogeneic stem cell transplant with calcineurin inhibitor and methotrexate. The chain combines TRBV19 with TRBJ2-7, with 7 bases aligning to TRBD2. The chain's CDR3 is CASSISPTSRDEQYF. CDR3 in DNA: TGTGCCAGTAGTATATCCCCGACTAGCAGGGACGAGCAGTACTTC.